Included here is one T cell receptor beta chain sequence, with context. Its antigen is unidentified. Using immunoSEQ multiplex PCR, the repertoire was profiled, and TCRdb retains in-frame clones only, with some absent. The table lists around 75,000 clones, approximately 81% of them singletons, with about an eighth in the top ten. The sample comes from a study of T cell responses to AZD1222 COVID-19 vaccine. Study-level results: Repertoire sampling occurred only after the peak T cell response. The sample set comprised mostly white British donors with more females, and clonal diversity was possibly underestimated.

This receptor was taken from an adult in good health. The specimen comprised peripheral blood, sampled on day 0 of AZD1222 vaccination.

Written as DNA, the CDR3 is TGTGCCAGCAGTGTGGGGTCGTCTGAAGCTTTCTTT. This encodes CASSVGSSEAFF. The chain uses TRBV25-1 and TRBJ1-1; D ambiguous. The CDR3 loop spans 12 amino acids. V was clipped by 4 bases and J by 6 bases, with 9 bases between them. CDR1 and CDR2 from the germline V gene are MGHDK and SYGVNS.